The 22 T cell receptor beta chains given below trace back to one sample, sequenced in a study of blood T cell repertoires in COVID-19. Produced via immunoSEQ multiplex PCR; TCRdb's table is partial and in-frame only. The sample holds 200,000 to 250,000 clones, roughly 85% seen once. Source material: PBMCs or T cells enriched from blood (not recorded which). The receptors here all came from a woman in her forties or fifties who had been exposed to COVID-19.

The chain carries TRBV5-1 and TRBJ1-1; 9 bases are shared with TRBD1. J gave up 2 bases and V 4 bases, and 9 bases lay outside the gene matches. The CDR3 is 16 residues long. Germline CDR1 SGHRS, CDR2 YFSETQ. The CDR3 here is CASSPATGGRNTEAFF. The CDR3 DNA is TGCGCCAGCAGCCCCGCGACAGGGGGGAGAAACACTGAAGCTTTCTTT.

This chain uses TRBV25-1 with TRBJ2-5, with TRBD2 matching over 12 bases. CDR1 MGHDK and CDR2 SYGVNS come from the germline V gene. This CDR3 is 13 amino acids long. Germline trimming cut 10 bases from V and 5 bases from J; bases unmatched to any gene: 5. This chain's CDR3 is CATGLAGMETQYF. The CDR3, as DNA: TGTGCCACCGGACTAGCGGGGATGGAGACCCAGTACTTC.

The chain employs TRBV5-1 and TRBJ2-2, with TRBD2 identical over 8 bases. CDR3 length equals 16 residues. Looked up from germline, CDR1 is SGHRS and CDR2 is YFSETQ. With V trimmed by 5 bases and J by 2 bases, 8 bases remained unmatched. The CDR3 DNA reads TGCGCCAGCAGTCCCGGGGGGGTCTTAAACACCGGGGAGCTGTTTTTT. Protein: CASSPGGVLNTGELFF. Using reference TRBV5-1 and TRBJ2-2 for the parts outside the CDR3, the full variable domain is KAGVTQTPRYLIKTRGQQVTLSCSPISGHRSVSWYQQTPGQGLQFLFEYFSETQRNKGNFPGRFSGRQFSNSRSEMNVSTLELGDSALYLCASSPGGVLNTGELFFGEGSRLTVL.

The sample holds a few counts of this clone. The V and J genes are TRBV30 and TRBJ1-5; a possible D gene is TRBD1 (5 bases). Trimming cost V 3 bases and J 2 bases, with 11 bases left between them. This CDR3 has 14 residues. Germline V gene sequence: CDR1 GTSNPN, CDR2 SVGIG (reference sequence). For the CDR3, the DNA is TGTGCCTGGAGAGGGCCGGGGGGCAATCAGCCCCAGCATTTT. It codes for CAWRGPGGNQPQHF.

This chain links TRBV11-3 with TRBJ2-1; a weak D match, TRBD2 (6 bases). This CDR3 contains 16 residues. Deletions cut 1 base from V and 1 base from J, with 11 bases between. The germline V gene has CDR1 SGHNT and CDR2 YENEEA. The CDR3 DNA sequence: TGTGCCAGCAGCTTAGCTGGGGGGAAATCCTACAATGAGCAGTTCTTC. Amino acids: CASSLAGGKSYNEQFF.

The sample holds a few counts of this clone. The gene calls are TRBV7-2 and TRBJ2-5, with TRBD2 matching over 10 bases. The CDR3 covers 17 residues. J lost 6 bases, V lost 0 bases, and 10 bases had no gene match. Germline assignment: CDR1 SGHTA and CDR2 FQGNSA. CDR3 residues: CASSLAERGLALKTQYF. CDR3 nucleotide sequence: TGTGCCAGCAGCTTAGCCGAGAGGGGACTAGCGTTAAAGACCCAGTACTTC.

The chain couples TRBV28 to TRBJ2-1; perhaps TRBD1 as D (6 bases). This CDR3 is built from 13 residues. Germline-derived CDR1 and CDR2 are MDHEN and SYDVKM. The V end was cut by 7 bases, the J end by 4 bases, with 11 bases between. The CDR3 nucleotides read TGTGCCAGCAACCCACAGGGATACAATGAGCAGTTCTTC. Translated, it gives CASNPQGYNEQFF. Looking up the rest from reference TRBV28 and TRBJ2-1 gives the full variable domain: DVKVTQSSRYLVKRTGEKVFLECVQDMDHENMFWYRQDPGLGLRLIYFSYDVKMKEKGDIPEGYSVSREKKERFSLILESASTNQTSMYLCASNPQGYNEQFFGPGTRLTVL.

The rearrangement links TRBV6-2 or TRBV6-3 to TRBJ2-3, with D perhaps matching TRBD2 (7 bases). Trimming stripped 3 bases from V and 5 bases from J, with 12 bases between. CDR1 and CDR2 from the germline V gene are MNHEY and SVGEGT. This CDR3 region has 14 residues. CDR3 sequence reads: CASSYRGGRDTQYF. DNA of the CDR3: TGTGCCAGCAGTTATCGCGGGGGCCGAGATACGCAGTATTTT.

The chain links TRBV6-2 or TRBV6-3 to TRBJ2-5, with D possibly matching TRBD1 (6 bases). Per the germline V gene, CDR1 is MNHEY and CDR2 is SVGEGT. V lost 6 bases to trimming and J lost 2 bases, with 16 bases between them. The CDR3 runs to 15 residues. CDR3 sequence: CASSRRGSTQETQYF. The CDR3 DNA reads TGTGCCAGCAGCCGTAGGGGGAGTACTCAAGAGACCCAGTACTTC.

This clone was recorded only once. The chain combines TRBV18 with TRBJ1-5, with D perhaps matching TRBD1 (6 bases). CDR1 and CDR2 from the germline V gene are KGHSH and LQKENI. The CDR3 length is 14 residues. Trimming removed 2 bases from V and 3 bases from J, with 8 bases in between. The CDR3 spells CASSPGQYNQPQHF. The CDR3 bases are TGTGCCAGCTCACCAGGACAGTACAATCAGCCCCAGCATTTT.

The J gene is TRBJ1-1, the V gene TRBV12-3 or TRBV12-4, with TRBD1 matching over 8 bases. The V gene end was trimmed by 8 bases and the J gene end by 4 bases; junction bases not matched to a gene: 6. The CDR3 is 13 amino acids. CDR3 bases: TGTGCCAGCTATGTAACAGGGGGCACTGAAGCTTTCTTT. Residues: CASYVTGGTEAFF.

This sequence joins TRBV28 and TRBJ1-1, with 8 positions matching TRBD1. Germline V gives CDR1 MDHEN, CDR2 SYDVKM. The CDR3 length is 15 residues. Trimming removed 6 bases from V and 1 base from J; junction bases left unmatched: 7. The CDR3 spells CASSLPGTGNTEAFF. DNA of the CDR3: TGTGCCAGCAGCCTACCCGGGACAGGGAACACTGAAGCTTTCTTT.

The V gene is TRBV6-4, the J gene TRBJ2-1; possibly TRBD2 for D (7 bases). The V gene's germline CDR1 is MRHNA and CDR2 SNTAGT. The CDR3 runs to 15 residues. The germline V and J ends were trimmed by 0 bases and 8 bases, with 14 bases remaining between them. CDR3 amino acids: CASSDSAGAGDEQFF. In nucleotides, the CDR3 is TGTGCCAGCAGTGACTCCGCGGGGGCAGGCGATGAGCAGTTCTTC.

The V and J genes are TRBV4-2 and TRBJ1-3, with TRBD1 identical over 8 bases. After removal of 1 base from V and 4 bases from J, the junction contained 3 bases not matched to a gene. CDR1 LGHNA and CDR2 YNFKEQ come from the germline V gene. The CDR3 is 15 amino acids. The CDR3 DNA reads TGTGCCAGCAGCCAAGTAGACAGGGGAGGAAACACCATATATTTT. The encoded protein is CASSQVDRGGNTIYF.

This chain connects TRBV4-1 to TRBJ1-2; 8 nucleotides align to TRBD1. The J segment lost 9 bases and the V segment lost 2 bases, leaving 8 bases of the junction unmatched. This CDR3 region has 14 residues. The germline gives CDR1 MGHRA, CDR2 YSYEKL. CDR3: CASSQRDRTVRYTF. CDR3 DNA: TGCGCCAGCAGCCAAAGGGACAGGACCGTCCGCTACACCTTC.

This CDR3 reads CASTPGRNTEAFF. DNA of the CDR3: TGTGCCAGCACCCCGGGTAGGAACACTGAAGCTTTCTTT. The rearrangement uses TRBV7-9 and TRBJ1-1; D not resolved. Trimming took off 7 bases at V and 1 base at J, with 10 bases between the two ends. Germline-derived CDR1 and CDR2 are SEHNR and FQNEAQ (reference sequence). The CDR3 sequence is 13 residues long.

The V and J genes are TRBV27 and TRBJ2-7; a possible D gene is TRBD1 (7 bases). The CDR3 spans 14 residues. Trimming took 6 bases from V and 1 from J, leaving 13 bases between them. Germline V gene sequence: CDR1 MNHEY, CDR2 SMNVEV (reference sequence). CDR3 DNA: TGTGCCAGCAGGGTGCAGGGGGGATCCTACGAGCAGTACTTC. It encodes CASRVQGGSYEQYF.

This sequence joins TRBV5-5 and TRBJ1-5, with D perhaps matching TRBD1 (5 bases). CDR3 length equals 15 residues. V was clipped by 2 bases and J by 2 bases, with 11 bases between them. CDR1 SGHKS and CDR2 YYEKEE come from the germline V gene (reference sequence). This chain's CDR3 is CASSFSGTGNQPQHF. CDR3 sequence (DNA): TGTGCCAGCAGCTTTAGCGGGACGGGCAATCAGCCCCAGCATTTT. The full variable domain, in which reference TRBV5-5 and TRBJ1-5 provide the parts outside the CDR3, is DAGVTQSPTHLIKTRGQQVTLRCSPISGHKSVSWYQQVLGQGPQFIFQYYEKEERGRGNFPDRFSARQFPNYSSELNVNALLLGDSALYLCASSFSGTGNQPQHFGDGTRLSIL.

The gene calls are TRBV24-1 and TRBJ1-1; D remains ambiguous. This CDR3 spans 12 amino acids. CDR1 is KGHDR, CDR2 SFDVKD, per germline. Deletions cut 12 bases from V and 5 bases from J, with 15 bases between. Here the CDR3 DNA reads TGTGCCGTCAGGTCATTTGGGACTGAAGCTTTCTTT. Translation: CAVRSFGTEAFF.

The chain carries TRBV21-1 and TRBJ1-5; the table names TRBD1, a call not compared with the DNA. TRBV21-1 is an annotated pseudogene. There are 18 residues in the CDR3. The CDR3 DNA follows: TGTGCCAGCAGCCCAGTTGATGGGGGCCGAACCTCCAATCAGCCCCAGCATTTT. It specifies CASSPVDGGRTSNQPQHF.

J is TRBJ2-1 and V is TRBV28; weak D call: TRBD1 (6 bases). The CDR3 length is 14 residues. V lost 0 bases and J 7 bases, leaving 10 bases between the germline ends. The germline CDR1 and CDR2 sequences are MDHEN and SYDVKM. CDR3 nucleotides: TGTGCCAGCAGTTTATGGACACAGGGAAATGAGCAGTTCTTC. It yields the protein CASSLWTQGNEQFF.

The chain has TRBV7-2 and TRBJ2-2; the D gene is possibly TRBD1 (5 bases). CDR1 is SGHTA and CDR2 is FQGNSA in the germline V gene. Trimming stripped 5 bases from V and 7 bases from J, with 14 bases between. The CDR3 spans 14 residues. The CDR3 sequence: CASSRVWGGGELFF. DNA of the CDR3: TGTGCCAGCAGCCGGGTATGGGGCGGCGGGGAGCTGTTTTTT.